The source of this T cell receptor beta chain is a study of Tregs in tolerant kidney transplant recipients. Whole-study results and caveats: Validation in larger populations is needed because few patients were studied. Biological reproducibility was not directly addressed in this study.

The method was immunoSEQ multiplex PCR; TCRdb's version includes in-frame clones alone and lacks a portion of them. The profile shows some 250,000 clones, approximately 84% of them singletons. Germline values: CDR1 SGHAT, CDR2 FQNNGV. V shed 5 bases, J shed 4 bases, and the junction held 8 bases outside the gene matches. The CDR3 totals 15 residues. This clone was detected once. Its antigen remains unknown. CD4+CD25+CD127- Tregs, CD4+CD25- non-Tregs, CD4 and CD8 cells were sorted. The rearrangement uses TRBV11-2 and TRBJ2-1; TRBD2 aligns across 7 bases. The sequenced sample was CD4+ T cells from blood. The TCR originated in a human donor in good health. The CDR3 sequence: CASSLRLAGYNEQFF. The CDR3 bases are TGTGCCAGCAGCCTGAGACTAGCTGGATACAATGAGCAGTTCTTC.